The 27 T cell receptor beta chains in this list originate from one sample, sequenced in a study of T cell responses to AZD1222 COVID-19 vaccine. Data came from immunoSEQ multiplex PCR; TCRdb stores just in-frame clones and leaves some out. The table has approximately 83,000 clones, around nine tenths seen once; the top ten hold about 4.9%. The sample in question was peripheral blood, obtained on day 0 of MenACWY control vaccination. These receptors were collected from an adult in good health.

This chain connects TRBV7-9 to TRBJ2-1, with a possible D match to TRBD2 (5 bases). CDR1 SEHNR and CDR2 FQNEAQ come from the germline V gene (reference sequence). Trimming pared 5 bases from V and 0 bases from J, leaving 17 bases between. The CDR3 length is 17 residues. CDR3 residues: CASSPLVAPRSYNEQFF. CDR3 DNA: TGTGCCAGCAGCCCCCTTGTAGCGCCACGCTCCTACAATGAGCAGTTCTTC.

This clone has a single count. The chain couples TRBV5-8 to TRBJ1-2; D is unclear. The CDR3 loop spans 13 amino acids. Per germline, CDR1 SGHTS and CDR2 YDEGEE. Trimming removed 0 bases at V and 1 base at J, with 4 bases between. Written as DNA, the CDR3 is TGTGCCAGCAGCTTGGGGGTTAACTATGGCTACACCTTC. Translated, it gives CASSLGVNYGYTF.

This clone was seen just once. This sequence joins TRBV15 and TRBJ2-1, with 7 bases identical to TRBD2. Germline loops: CDR1 LNHNV, CDR2 YYDKDF (reference sequence). CDR3 size: 18 residues. The trim removed 3 bases at V and 5 bases at J, leaving 16 bases unmatched. This chain's CDR3 is CATSRLPWSGKVHNEQFF. In DNA form, the CDR3 reads TGTGCCACCAGCAGGCTCCCTTGGAGCGGGAAGGTCCACAATGAGCAGTTCTTC.

The sample holds one count of this clone. V is TRBV7-9 and J is TRBJ1-1; D is possibly TRBD1 (5 bases). The CDR3 length is 13 residues. V was shortened by 4 bases and J by 1 base, with 7 bases between the two germline ends. Germline V gene lookup returns CDR1 SEHNR and CDR2 FQNEAQ (reference sequence). CDR3 coding DNA: TGTGCCAGCAGCTCGACAGAGAACACTGAAGCTTTCTTT. Translated, it gives CASSSTENTEAFF.

A note on this clone: Just one base apart from a much larger clone, this may be a read error. This specimen includes other DNA sequences encoding the same CDR3. This sequence joins TRBV6-2 or TRBV6-3 and TRBJ1-1, with D possibly TRBD1 on 5 matching bases. This CDR3 contains 13 residues. V was trimmed by 4 bases and J by 3 bases, leaving 9 bases between them. CDR1 and CDR2 from the germline V gene are MNHEY and SVGEGT. This CDR3 reads CASSWGVDTEAFF. As DNA, the CDR3 is TGTGCCAGCAGTTGGGGGGTTGACACTGAAGCTTTCTTT.

The chain is built from TRBV18 and TRBJ1-4, with no clear D. CDR3 size: 14 residues. Germline V gene lookup returns CDR1 KGHSH and CDR2 LQKENI. Trimming pared 2 bases from V and 8 bases from J, leaving 12 bases between. The CDR3 DNA is TGTGCCAGCTCACCATACGGGATCGCCGAAAAACTGTTTTTT. It yields the protein CASSPYGIAEKLFF.

The chain joins TRBV12-3 or TRBV12-4 to TRBJ1-1, with D unresolved. Trimming took off 5 bases at V and 1 base at J, with 8 bases between the two ends. The CDR3 contains 13 residues. CDR3 protein: CASSDFGNTEAFF. In nucleotides, the CDR3 is TGTGCCAGCAGTGACTTTGGGAACACTGAAGCTTTCTTT.

This chain joins TRBV6-1 and TRBJ1-3; no reliable D call. V lost 2 bases and J lost 0, with 11 bases in between. The germline gives CDR1 MNHNS, CDR2 SASEGT. The CDR3 has 16 amino acids. The DNA of the CDR3 is TGTGCCAGCAGTGAAAGGTTGGAAATCTCTGGAAACACCATATATTTT. Translation gives CASSERLEISGNTIYF.

This rearrangement joins TRBV19 to TRBJ2-1, with 10 bases fitting TRBD1. The CDR3 loop spans 14 amino acids. CDR1 LNHDA and CDR2 SQIVND come from the germline V gene (reference sequence). Germline trimming cut 6 bases from V and 5 bases from J; bases unmatched to any gene: 4. The CDR3, as DNA: TGTGCCAGTAGGACAGGGGGCACTAACAATGAGCAGTTCTTC. This sequence encodes CASRTGGTNNEQFF.

This sequence joins TRBV21-1 and TRBJ1-1; whether TRBD1, the table's D call, matches the DNA was not checked. TRBV21-1 is tagged as a pseudogene. CDR3 length equals 12 residues. The CDR3 region is CASSSGQNKAFF. CDR3 nucleotide sequence: TGTGCCAGCAGCAGCGGACAAAACAAAGCTTTCTTT.

This chain links TRBV19 with TRBJ1-1; D uncertain. CDR3 size: 13 residues. Germline assignment: CDR1 LNHDA and CDR2 SQIVND (reference sequence). Deletions cut 3 bases from V and 0 bases from J, with 5 bases between. CDR3 nucleotide sequence: TGTGCCAGTAGTATCAATCTGAACACTGAAGCTTTCTTT. Protein sequence: CASSINLNTEAFF.

The rearrangement joins TRBV3-1 (or the pseudogene TRBV3-2) to TRBJ2-5, with 7 bases matching TRBD2. The CDR3 runs 15 residues. Germline V lookup: CDR1 LGHDT, CDR2 YNNKEL (reference sequence). V dropped 1 base and J dropped 4; count of bases not matched to a gene: 6. The CDR3, as DNA: TGTGCCAGCAGCCAAGCGGGAGGTGCGTCAGAGACCCAGTACTTC. As protein: CASSQAGGASETQYF.

The gene calls are TRBV5-1 and TRBJ1-3; 7 bases match TRBD1. Germline V CDR1 and CDR2: SGHRS, YFSETQ. CDR3 length equals 14 residues. With V trimmed by 1 base and J by 4 bases, 2 bases remained unmatched. The CDR3 DNA follows: TGCGCCAGCAGCTTGACAGGGGCCGGAAACACCATATATTTT. It yields the protein CASSLTGAGNTIYF.

The chain couples TRBV19 to TRBJ2-3; TRBD2 matches 10 bases. V shed 4 bases and J 2 bases; nucleotides not matched to a gene: 6. The CDR3 is 16 residues long. Per germline, CDR1 LNHDA and CDR2 SQIVND (reference sequence). The CDR3 is CASSRGSGRDTDTQYF. The CDR3 coding sequence is TGTGCCAGTAGTAGAGGGAGCGGGAGGGACACAGATACGCAGTATTTT.

The rearrangement joins TRBV27 to TRBJ2-7, with 8 bases matching TRBD1. The CDR3 has 15 residues. Germline-derived CDR1 and CDR2 are MNHEY and SMNVEV (reference sequence). V shed 5 bases, J shed 1 base, and the junction held 7 bases outside the gene matches. CDR3 sequence: CASSPPGQASYEQYF. CDR3 nucleotide sequence: TGTGCCAGCAGTCCCCCGGGACAGGCTTCCTACGAGCAGTACTTC.

This clone was picked up one time. The rearrangement links TRBV6-2 or TRBV6-3 to TRBJ1-2; D is undetermined. The V gene's germline CDR1 is MNHEY and CDR2 SVGEGT. Trimming left V 2 bases short and J 2 bases short, with 9 bases between. This CDR3 has 14 amino acids. CDR3 loop: CASSYAGLNYGYTF. DNA of the CDR3: TGTGCCAGCAGTTACGCCGGGCTAAACTATGGCTACACCTTC.

The rearrangement links TRBV5-8 to TRBJ1-5; a possible D gene is TRBD1 (5 bases). This CDR3 is 14 amino acids long. The V gene lost 6 bases and the J gene lost 4 bases, with 14 bases spanning the gap. Germline CDR1 reads SGHTS; CDR2 reads YDEGEE. The CDR3 sequence is CASTRGVRNQPQHF. The CDR3 region has the DNA TGTGCCAGCACCAGAGGGGTCCGGAATCAGCCCCAGCATTTT.

There are a few counts of this clone. V and J are TRBV7-2 and TRBJ2-7; D remains ambiguous. This CDR3 region has 15 residues. The germline V gene has CDR1 SGHTA and CDR2 FQGNSA. V lost 4 bases and J 2 bases, leaving 15 bases between the germline ends. This CDR3 reads CASSSRLVHTYEQYF. The CDR3 nucleotides read TGTGCCAGCAGCTCCCGTCTGGTCCACACCTACGAGCAGTACTTC. Filled out from reference TRBV7-2 and TRBJ2-7, the complete variable domain reads GAGVSQSPSNKVTEKGKDVELRCDPISGHTALYWYRQSLGQGLEFLIYFQGNSAPDKSGLPSDRFSAERTGGSVSTLTIQRTQQEDSAVYLCASSSRLVHTYEQYFGPGTRLTVT.

The V and J genes are TRBV20-1 and TRBJ1-2, with TRBD1 as a possible D gene (5 bases). The CDR3 is 11 amino acids. With 3 bases removed from V and 12 bases from J, the gap between germline ends came to 14 bases. Germline V gives CDR1 DFQATT, CDR2 SNEGSKA (reference sequence). The CDR3 spells CSARVSGLNTF. CDR3 sequence (DNA): TGCAGTGCTAGGGTATCAGGGTTAAACACCTTC.

The DNA of the CDR3 is TGTGCCAGCAGCGTAGAGGCGGGGAACCAAGAGACCCAGTACTTC. Translating it yields CASSVEAGNQETQYF. The chain is built from TRBV9 and TRBJ2-5; tentatively, D is TRBD2 (6 bases). The V and J ends lost 0 bases and 0 bases respectively, with 9 bases between them. CDR3 length equals 15 residues. Germline lookup yields CDR1 SGDLS and CDR2 YYNGEE.

In this sample, this clone turned up once. This chain connects TRBV5-5 to TRBJ2-7, with D perhaps matching TRBD2 (6 bases). The CDR3 covers 13 residues. In germline, CDR1 is SGHKS, CDR2 YYEKEE (reference sequence). Trimming shortened V by 4 bases and J by 4 bases, and 12 bases separated the two germline ends. The CDR3 coding sequence is TGTGCCAGCAGCGCGGGATTCGTTTACGAGCAGTACTTC. Translation gives CASSAGFVYEQYF.

The chain recombines TRBV3-1 (or the pseudogene TRBV3-2) with TRBJ2-5; D is ambiguous. From germline, CDR1 is LGHDT and CDR2 YNNKEL (reference sequence). The CDR3 loop spans 14 amino acids. V lost 4 bases, J lost 5 bases, and 14 bases lay in between. The CDR3 is CASSPSSLGETQYF. CDR3 nucleotides: TGTGCCAGCAGCCCCTCCTCCCTCGGCGAGACCCAGTACTTC.

As for this clone: Mismatch with germline at one junction end may stem from a read error. The chain uses TRBV7-7 and TRBJ2-1; TRBD1 matches 10 bases. Germline V gives CDR1 SSHAT, CDR2 FNYEAQ (reference sequence). The CDR3 consists of 15 residues. CDR3 protein: CASSSDRGLSNEQFF. CDR3 in DNA: TGTGCTAGCAGCTCGGACAGGGGGTTGAGCAATGAGCAGTTCTTC.

The chain carries TRBV2 and TRBJ1-2; 8 bases map to TRBD1. Looked up from germline, CDR1 is SNHLY and CDR2 is FYNNEI. The CDR3 totals 14 residues. V shed 4 bases and J 3 bases; nucleotides not matched to a gene: 4. Written as DNA, the CDR3 is TGTGCCAGCAGTGCGCAGGGGGCGGACTATGGCTACACCTTC. Its translation is CASSAQGADYGYTF.

The gene calls are TRBV4-1 and TRBJ1-1; weak D call: TRBD1 (6 bases). The CDR3 has 17 amino acids. The ends were cut back, 4 bases at V and 0 bases at J, with 18 bases in the middle. Germline loops: CDR1 MGHRA, CDR2 YSYEKL. In DNA form, the CDR3 reads TGCGCCAGCAGCCCTCGGACAGCTGAACTCTTGAACACTGAAGCTTTCTTT. Its translation: CASSPRTAELLNTEAFF.

This chain uses TRBV10-3 with TRBJ1-4, with D tentatively TRBD1 (5 bases). Trimming removed 2 bases from V and 5 bases from J, with 9 bases in between. This CDR3 is 14 amino acids long. In germline, CDR1 is ENHRY, CDR2 SYGVKD. CDR3 nucleotide sequence: TGTGCCATCAGTGAGGGGACGGTCAATGAAAAACTGTTTTTT. Translated: CAISEGTVNEKLFF.

This chain links TRBV19 with TRBJ2-7; D gene uncertain. CDR1 and CDR2 from the germline V gene are LNHDA and SQIVND (reference sequence). The CDR3 totals 16 residues. Deletions cut 5 bases from V and 3 bases from J, with 20 bases between. Here the CDR3 reads CASSASPGPVIYEQYF. As DNA, the CDR3 is TGTGCCAGTAGTGCATCCCCCGGGCCGGTAATCTACGAGCAGTACTTC.